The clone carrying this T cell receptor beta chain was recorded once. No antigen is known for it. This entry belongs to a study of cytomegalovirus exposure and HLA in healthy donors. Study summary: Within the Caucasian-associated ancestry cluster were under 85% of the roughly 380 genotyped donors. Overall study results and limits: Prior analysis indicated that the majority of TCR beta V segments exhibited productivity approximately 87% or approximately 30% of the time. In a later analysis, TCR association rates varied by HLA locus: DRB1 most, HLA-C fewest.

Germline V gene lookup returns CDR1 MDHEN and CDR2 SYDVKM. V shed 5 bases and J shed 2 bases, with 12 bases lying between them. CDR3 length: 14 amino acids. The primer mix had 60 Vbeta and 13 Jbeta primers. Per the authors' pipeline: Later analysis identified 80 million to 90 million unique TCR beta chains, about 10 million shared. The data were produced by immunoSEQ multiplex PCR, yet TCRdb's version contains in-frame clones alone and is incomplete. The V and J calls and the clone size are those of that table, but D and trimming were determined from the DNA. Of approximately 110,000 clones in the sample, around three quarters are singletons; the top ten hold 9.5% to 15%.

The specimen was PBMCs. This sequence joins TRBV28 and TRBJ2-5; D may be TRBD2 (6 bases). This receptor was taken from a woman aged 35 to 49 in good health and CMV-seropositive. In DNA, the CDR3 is TGTGCCAGCAGTGACGTTGGGGGGCAAGAGACCCAGTACTTC. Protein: CASSDVGGQETQYF.